This T cell receptor beta chain was sequenced during a study of CD8+CD57+ T cells in acquired aplastic anemia. The V gene end was trimmed by 6 bases and the J gene end by 2 bases; junction bases not matched to a gene: 6. The germline V gene encodes CDR1 DFQATT and CDR2 SNEGSKA (reference sequence). CDR3 length equals 13 residues. Flow cytometry had shown expanded CD8+CD57+ cells in the patients chosen for sequencing. TCR beta VDJ and CDR3 profiles were obtained from a genomic DNA template. TCRdb reprocessed the reads with MiXCR, giving one entry per CDR3 protein. The repertoire consists of about 260,000 distinct CDR3 sequences, with approximately 82% occurring once and the leading ten covering about two fifths.

Sequencing was carried out using sorted CD4+, CD8+, or CD8+CD57+ T cells (not recorded which) from PBMCs. The chain uses TRBV20-1 and TRBJ2-7; 8 positions agree with TRBD1. This TCR came from a human donor with aplastic anemia. The CDR3 here is CSARTGQAYEQYF. CDR3 nucleotide sequence: TGCAGTGCAAGAACGGGACAGGCCTACGAGCAGTACTTC.